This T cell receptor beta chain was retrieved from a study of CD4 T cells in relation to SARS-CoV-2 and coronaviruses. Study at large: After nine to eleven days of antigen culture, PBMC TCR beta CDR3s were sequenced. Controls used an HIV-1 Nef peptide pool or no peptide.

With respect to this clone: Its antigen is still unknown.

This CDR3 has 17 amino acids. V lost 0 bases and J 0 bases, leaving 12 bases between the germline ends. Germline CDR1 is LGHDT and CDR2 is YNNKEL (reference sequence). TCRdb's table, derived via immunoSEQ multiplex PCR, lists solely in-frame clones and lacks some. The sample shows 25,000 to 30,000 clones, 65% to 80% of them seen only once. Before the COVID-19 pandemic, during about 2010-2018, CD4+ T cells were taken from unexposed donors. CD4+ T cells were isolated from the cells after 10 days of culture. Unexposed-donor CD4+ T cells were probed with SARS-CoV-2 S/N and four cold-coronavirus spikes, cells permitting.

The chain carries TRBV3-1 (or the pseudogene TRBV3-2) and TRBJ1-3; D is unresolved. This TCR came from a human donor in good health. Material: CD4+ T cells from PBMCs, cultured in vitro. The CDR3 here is CASSQDSNSPSGNTIYF. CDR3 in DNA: TGTGCCAGCAGCCAAGATTCCAACTCTCCCTCTGGAAACACCATATATTTT.